This TCR beta chain was identified during a study of T cell responses to AZD1222 COVID-19 vaccine. Generated by immunoSEQ multiplex PCR, the TCRdb table keeps only in-frame clones and is missing some. Among roughly 120,000 clones listed, roughly nine tenths were seen once. V gave up 2 bases and J gave up 9 bases, with 17 bases separating them. Germline V gives CDR1 LNHDA, CDR2 SQIVND (reference sequence). This CDR3 spans 16 amino acids. This TCR was recovered from an adult in good health. The sequencing here drew on peripheral blood, taken on day 0 of AZD1222 vaccination. The V and J genes are TRBV19 and TRBJ1-6, with D tentatively TRBD1 (6 bases). DNA for the CDR3: TGTGCCAGTAGTATACCCGCCCAGGGGTTAAGTTCACCCCTCCACTTT. Translated, it gives CASSIPAQGLSSPLHF.